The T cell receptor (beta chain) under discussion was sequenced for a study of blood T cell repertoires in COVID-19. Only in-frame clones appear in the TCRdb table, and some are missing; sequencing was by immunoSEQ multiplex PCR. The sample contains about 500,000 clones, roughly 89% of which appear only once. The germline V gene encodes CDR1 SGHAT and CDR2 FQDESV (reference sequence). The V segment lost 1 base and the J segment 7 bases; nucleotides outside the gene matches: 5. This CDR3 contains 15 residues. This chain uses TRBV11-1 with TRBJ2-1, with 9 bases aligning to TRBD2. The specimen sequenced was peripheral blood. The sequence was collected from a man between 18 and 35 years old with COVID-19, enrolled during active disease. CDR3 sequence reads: CASSLGGGVGNEQFF. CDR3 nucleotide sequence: TGTGCCAGCAGCTTAGGCGGGGGGGTCGGGAATGAGCAGTTCTTC.